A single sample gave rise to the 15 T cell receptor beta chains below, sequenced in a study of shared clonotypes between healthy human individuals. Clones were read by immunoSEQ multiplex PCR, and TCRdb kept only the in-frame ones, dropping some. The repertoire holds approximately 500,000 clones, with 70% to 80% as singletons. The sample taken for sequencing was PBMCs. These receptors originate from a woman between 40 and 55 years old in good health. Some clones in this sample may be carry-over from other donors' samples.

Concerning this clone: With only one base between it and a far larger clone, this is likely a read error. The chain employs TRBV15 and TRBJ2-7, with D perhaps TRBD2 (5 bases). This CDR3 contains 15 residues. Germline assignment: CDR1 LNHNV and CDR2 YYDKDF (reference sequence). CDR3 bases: TGTGCCACCGGCAGAGATCGAAGCGGTAGGCGCGAGCAGTACTTC. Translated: CATGRDRSGRREQYF.

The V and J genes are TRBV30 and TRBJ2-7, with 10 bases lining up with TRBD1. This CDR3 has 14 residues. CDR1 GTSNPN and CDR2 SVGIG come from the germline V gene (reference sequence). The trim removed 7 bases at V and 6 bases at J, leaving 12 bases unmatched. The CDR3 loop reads CAYHRDRGGPEQYF. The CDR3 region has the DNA TGTGCCTACCACCGGGACAGGGGAGGCCCCGAGCAGTACTTC.

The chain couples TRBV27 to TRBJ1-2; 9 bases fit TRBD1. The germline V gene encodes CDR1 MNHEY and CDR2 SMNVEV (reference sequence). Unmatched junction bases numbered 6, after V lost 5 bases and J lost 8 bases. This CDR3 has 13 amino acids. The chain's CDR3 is CASSAQGAEGYTF. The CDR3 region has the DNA TGTGCCAGCAGTGCACAGGGGGCGGAGGGCTACACCTTC.

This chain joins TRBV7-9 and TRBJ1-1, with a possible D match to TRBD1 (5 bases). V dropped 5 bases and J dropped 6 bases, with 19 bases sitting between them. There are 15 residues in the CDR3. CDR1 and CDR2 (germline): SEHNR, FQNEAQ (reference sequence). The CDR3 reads CASSPRSAGDSEAFF. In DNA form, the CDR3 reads TGTGCCAGCAGCCCTCGCTCGGCGGGGGATTCTGAAGCTTTCTTT.

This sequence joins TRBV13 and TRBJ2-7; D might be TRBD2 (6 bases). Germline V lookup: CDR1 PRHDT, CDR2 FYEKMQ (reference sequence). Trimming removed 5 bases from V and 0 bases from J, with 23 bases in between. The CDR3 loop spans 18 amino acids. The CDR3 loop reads CASSHLWSRGSSSYEQYF. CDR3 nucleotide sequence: TGTGCCAGCAGCCACTTGTGGTCACGGGGGTCGAGCTCCTACGAGCAGTACTTC.

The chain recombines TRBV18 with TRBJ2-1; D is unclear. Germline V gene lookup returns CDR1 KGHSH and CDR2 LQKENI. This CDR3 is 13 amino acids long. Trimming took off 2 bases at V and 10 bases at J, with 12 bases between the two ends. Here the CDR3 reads CASSPNSQVEQFF. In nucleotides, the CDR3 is TGTGCCAGCTCACCAAACAGCCAAGTGGAGCAGTTCTTC.

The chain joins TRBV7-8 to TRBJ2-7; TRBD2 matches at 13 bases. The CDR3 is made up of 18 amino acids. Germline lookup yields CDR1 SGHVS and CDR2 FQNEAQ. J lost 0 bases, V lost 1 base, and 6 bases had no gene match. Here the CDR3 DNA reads TGTGCCAGCAGCTTAGGGACTAGCGGGAGCGCTATCTCCTACGAGCAGTACTTC. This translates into CASSLGTSGSAISYEQYF.

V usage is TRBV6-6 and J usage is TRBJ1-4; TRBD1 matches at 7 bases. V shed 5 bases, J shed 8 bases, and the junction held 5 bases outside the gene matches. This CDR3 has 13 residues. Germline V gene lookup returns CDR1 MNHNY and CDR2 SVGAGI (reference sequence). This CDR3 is CASSRSQGEKLFF. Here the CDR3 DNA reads TGTGCCAGCAGTCGCTCACAGGGGGAAAAACTGTTTTTT.

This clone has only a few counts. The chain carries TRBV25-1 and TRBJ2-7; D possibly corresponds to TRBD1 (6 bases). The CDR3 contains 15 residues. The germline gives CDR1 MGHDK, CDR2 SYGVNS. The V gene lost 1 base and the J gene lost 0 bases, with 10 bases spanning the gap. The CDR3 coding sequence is TGTGCCAGCAGTGAATCAGGGGACCTCTCCTACGAGCAGTACTTC. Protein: CASSESGDLSYEQYF.

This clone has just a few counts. CDR3 residues: CATSRDLAGTDTQYF. The CDR3 nucleotides read TGTGCCACCAGCAGGGATCTAGCGGGCACAGATACGCAGTATTTT. This chain links TRBV15 with TRBJ2-3; 7 nucleotides align to TRBD2. Germline V lookup: CDR1 LNHNV, CDR2 YYDKDF (reference sequence). CDR3 length: 15 amino acids. V lost 3 bases to trimming and J lost 1 base; unmatched junction nucleotides: 4. Supplemented by reference TRBV15 and TRBJ2-3, the full variable domain reads DAMVIQNPRYQVTQFGKPVTLSCSQTLNHNVMYWYQQKSSQAPKLLFHYYDKDFNNEADTPDNFQSRRPNTSFCFLDIRSPGLGDTAMYLCATSRDLAGTDTQYFGPGTRLTVL.

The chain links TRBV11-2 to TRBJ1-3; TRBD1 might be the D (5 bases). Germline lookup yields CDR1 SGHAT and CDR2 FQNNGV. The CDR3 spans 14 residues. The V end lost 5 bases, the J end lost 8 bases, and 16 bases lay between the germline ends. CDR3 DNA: TGTGCCAGCAGCGCACACAGCACGGGGGACACCATATATTTT. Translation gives CASSAHSTGDTIYF.

For the CDR3, the DNA is TGCGCCAGCAGCCAAGTGGTTGGGGGTGCGGGAGGTGAGCAGTTCTTC. Its translation is CASSQVVGGAGGEQFF. The chain employs TRBV4-3 and TRBJ2-1; 8 bases align to TRBD2. The CDR3 consists of 16 residues. Trimming cost V 1 base and J 9 bases; bases outside gene matches: 11. CDR1 is LGHNA, CDR2 YSLEER, per germline.

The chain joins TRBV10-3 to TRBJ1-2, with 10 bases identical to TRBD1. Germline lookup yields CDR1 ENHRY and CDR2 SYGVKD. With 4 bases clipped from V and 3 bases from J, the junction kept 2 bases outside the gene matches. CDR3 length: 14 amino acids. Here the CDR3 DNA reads TGTGCCATCAGTGCCGGACAGGGGGACTATGGCTACACCTTC. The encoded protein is CAISAGQGDYGYTF.

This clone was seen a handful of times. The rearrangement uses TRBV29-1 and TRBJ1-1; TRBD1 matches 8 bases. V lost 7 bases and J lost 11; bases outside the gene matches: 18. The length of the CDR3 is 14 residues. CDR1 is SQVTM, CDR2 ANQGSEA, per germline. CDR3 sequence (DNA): TGCAGCGGAACAGGGGGACTTAGGGGAGGTGATGCTTTCTTT. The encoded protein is CSGTGGLRGGDAFF.

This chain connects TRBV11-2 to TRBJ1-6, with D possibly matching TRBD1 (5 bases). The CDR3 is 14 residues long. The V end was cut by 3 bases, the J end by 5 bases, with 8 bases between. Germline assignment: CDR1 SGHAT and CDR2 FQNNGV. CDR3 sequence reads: CASSFWTNNSPLHF. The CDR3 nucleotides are TGTGCCAGCAGCTTTTGGACAAATAATTCACCCCTCCACTTT. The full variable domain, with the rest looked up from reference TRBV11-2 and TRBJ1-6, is EAGVAQSPRYKIIEKRQSVAFWCNPISGHATLYWYQQILGQGPKLLIQFQNNGVVDDSQLPKDRFSAERLKGVDSTLKIQPAKLEDSAVYLCASSFWTNNSPLHFGNGTRLTVT.